This T cell receptor beta chain was sequenced during a study of blood T cell repertoires in COVID-19. Whole-study context: Acute-phase and convalescent COVID-19 samples originated in the United States, Italy and Spain. PBMCs, B-cell-depleted T cells, or T cells provided the cDNA or gDNA that made up the material.

This CDR3 spans 16 amino acids. Germline V lookup: CDR1 SGHRS, CDR2 YFSETQ. The ends lost 0 bases at V and 1 base at J; junction bases unmatched: 5. Original processing methods: Amplification from reference gene primers served as the basis for estimated nucleated cell counts. Assay used: immunoSEQ multiplex PCR; TCRdb lists only in-frame clones, some missing. The V and J calls and clone size come from that table; D and trimming were worked out from the DNA. The data hold some 29,000 clones, with around nine tenths observed a single time. Sequencing used peripheral blood. This TCR came from a human donor in a cohort sampled during active COVID-19. The chain recombines TRBV5-1 with TRBJ2-7, with 9 nucleotides matching TRBD2. CDR3 bases: TGCGCCAGCAGCTTGGCCCTGGCGGGAGGGTCCTACGAGCAGTACTTC. This gives the protein CASSLALAGGSYEQYF.